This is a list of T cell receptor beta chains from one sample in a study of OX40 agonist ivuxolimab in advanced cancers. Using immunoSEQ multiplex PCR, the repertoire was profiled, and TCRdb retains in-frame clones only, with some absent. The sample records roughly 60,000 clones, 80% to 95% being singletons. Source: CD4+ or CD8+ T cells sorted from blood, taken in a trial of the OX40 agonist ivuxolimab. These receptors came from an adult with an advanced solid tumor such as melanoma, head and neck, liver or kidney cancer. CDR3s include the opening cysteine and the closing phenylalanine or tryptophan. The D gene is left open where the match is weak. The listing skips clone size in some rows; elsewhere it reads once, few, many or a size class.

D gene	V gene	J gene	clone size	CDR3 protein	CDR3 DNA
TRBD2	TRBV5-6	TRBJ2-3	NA	CASSLGLAENTDTQYF	TGTGCCAGCAGCTTGGGACTAGCGGAGAACACAGATACGCAGTATTTT
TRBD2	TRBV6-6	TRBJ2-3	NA	CASSWGLADTDTQYF	TGTGCCAGCAGTTGGGGACTAGCGGACACAGATACGCAGTATTTT
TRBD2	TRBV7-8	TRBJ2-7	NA	CASSFVTSGSIHEQYF	TGTGCCAGCAGCTTCGTCACTAGCGGGAGTATTCACGAGCAGTACTTC
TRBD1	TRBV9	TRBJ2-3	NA	CASSDQGDLTDTQYF	TGTGCCAGCAGCGACCAGGGGGACCTCACAGATACGCAGTATTTT
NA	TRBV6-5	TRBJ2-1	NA	CASSSSHEQFF	TGTGCCAGCAGTTCGTCTCATGAGCAGTTCTTC
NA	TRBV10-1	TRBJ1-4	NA	CASIIGGRVDEKLFF	TGCGCCAGCATCATCGGTGGCAGGGTCGATGAAAAACTGTTTTTT
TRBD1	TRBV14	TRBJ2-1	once	CASSPGQGASFEQFF	TGTGCCAGCAGCCCGGGACAGGGGGCGTCGTTTGAGCAGTTCTTC
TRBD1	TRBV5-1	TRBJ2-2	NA	CASSLPAGQGSTGELFF	TGCGCCAGCAGCTTGCCCGCGGGACAGGGAAGCACCGGGGAGCTGTTTTTT
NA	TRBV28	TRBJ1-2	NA	CASTRPREAYGYTF	TGTGCCAGCACCCGGCCCCGTGAGGCCTATGGCTACACCTTC
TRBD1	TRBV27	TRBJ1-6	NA	CASSIPTPGQGNWAPLHF	TGTGCCAGCAGTATCCCTACTCCGGGACAGGGAAATTGGGCACCCCTCCACTTT
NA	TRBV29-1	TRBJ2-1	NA	CSVGQSSYNEQFF	TGCAGCGTTGGGCAGAGCTCCTACAATGAGCAGTTCTTC
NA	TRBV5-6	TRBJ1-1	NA	CASSTGRHLNTEAFF	TGTGCCAGCAGCACTGGACGGCACTTGAACACTGAAGCTTTCTTT
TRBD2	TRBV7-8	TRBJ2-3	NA	CASSLEAGGDTQYF	TGTGCCAGCAGCTTAGAAGCGGGGGGTGATACGCAGTATTTT
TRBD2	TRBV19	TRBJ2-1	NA	CASRSSGRANEQFF	TGTGCCAGTAGGTCTAGCGGGAGGGCCAATGAGCAGTTCTTC
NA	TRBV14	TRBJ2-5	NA	CASSQFTAQETQYF	TGTGCCAGCAGCCAATTTACAGCTCAAGAGACCCAGTACTTC
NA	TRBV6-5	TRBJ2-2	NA	CASTEGPPVTGELFF	TGTGCCAGCACCGAAGGGCCACCAGTCACCGGGGAGCTGTTTTTT
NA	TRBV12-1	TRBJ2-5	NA	CASSLGLAGAETQYF	TGTGCCAGCAGCCTGGGACTAGCGGGAGCTGAGACCCAGTACTTC
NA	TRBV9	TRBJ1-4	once	CASSVSGGDEKLFF	TGTGCCAGCAGCGTATCCGGAGGAGATGAAAAACTGTTTTTT
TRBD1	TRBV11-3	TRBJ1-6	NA	CASSFQGAVNSPLHF	TGTGCCAGCAGCTTCCAGGGGGCAGTTAATTCACCCCTCCACTTT
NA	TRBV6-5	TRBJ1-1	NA	CASSGGGSGTEAFF	TGTGCCAGTTCAGGAGGGGGGTCGGGAACTGAAGCTTTCTTT
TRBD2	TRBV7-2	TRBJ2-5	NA	CASSLAFTSGERPSQETQYF	TGTGCCAGCAGCTTAGCGTTCACTAGCGGGGAGAGGCCATCTCAAGAGACCCAGTACTTC
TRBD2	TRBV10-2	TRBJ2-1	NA	CATGGAGGSDEQFF	TGCGCCACAGGAGGCGCGGGAGGGAGCGATGAGCAGTTCTTC
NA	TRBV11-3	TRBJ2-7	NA	CASSFGPSLGEQYF	TGTGCCAGCAGCTTCGGCCCGTCGTTGGGCGAGCAGTACTTC
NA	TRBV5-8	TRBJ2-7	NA	CASSPLGYDEQYF	TGTGCCAGCAGCCCCCTAGGGTACGACGAGCAGTACTTC
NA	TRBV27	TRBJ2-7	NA	CASSFGSSSYEQYF	TGTGCCAGCAGTTTTGGATCTAGCTCCTACGAGCAGTACTTC
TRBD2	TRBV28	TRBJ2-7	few	CASSSPTSGVTYEQYF	TGTGCCAGCAGTTCCCCCACTAGCGGGGTTACCTACGAGCAGTACTTC
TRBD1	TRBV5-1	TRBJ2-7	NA	CASSYRDRVYEQYF	TGCGCCAGCAGCTACCGGGACAGGGTGTACGAGCAGTACTTC
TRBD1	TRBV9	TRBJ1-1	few	CASSATGGSTEAFF	TGTGCCAGCAGCGCTACAGGGGGAAGCACTGAAGCTTTCTTT
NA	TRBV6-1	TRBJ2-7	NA	CASSEVTSTYEQYF	TGTGCCAGCAGTGAAGTTACGTCGACCTACGAGCAGTACTTC
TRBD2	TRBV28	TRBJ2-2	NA	CASSPPTSGRATGELFF	TGTGCCAGCAGTCCACCGACTAGCGGGAGGGCCACCGGGGAGCTGTTTTTT
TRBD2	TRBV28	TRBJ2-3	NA	CASSTGLAGEWATQYF	TGTGCCAGCAGTACGGGACTAGCAGGAGAGTGGGCTACGCAGTATTTT
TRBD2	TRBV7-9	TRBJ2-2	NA	CASNPGSGGTGELFF	TGTGCCAGCAACCCTGGCTCGGGGGGCACCGGGGAGCTGTTTTTT
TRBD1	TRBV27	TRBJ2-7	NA	CASSPPGQGIYEQYF	TGTGCCAGCAGTCCTCCGGGACAGGGGATCTACGAGCAGTACTTC
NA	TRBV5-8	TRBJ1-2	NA	CASSLRARGPKDGYTF	TGTGCCAGCAGCTTACGCGCCAGAGGCCCTAAGGATGGCTACACCTTC
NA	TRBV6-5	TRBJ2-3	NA	CASSFADRSYTDTQYF	TGTGCCAGCAGTTTCGCCGACAGATCCTACACAGATACGCAGTATTTT
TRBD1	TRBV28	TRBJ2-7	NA	CASSLGTGGLEQYF	TGTGCCAGCAGTTTGGGGACAGGGGGCCTCGAGCAGTACTTC
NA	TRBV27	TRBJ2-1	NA	CASSPGHPGEQFF	TGTGCCAGCAGCCCGGGACACCCAGGGGAGCAGTTCTTC
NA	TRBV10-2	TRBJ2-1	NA	CASSERLVSDEQFF	TGCGCCAGCAGTGAAAGACTAGTTTCCGATGAGCAGTTCTTC
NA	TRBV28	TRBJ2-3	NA	CASSLGVGNADTQYF	TGTGCCAGCAGTTTGGGGGTTGGGAACGCAGATACGCAGTATTTT
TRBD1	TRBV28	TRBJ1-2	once	CASSLILGQGELGGYTF	TGTGCCAGCAGTTTAATATTAGGACAGGGGGAACTTGGTGGCTACACCTTC
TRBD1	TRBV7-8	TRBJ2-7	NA	CASSFRQGASYEQYF	TGTGCCAGCAGTTTTAGACAGGGGGCCTCCTACGAGCAGTACTTC
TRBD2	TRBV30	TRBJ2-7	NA	CAWSVRTSGRYEQYF	TGTGCCTGGAGTGTCCGGACTAGCGGGAGGTACGAGCAGTACTTC
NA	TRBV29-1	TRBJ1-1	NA	CSVDLSDEGRGVGAFF	TGCAGCGTTGATTTGTCAGATGAAGGGAGAGGGGTCGGAGCTTTCTTT
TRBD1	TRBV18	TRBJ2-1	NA	CASSPLTGGEQFF	TGTGCCAGCTCACCACTAACAGGGGGCGAGCAGTTCTTC
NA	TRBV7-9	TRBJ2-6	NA	CASSKPGANVLTF	TGTGCCAGCAGCAAGCCTGGGGCCAACGTCCTGACTTTC
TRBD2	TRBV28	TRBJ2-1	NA	CASSYPGGRVYGNEQFF	TGTGCCAGCAGTTACCCAGGCGGGAGAGTATACGGCAATGAGCAGTTCTTC
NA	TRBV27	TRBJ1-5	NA	CASSLGRGGQPQHF	TGTGCCAGCAGTTTAGGAAGGGGAGGTCAGCCCCAGCATTTT